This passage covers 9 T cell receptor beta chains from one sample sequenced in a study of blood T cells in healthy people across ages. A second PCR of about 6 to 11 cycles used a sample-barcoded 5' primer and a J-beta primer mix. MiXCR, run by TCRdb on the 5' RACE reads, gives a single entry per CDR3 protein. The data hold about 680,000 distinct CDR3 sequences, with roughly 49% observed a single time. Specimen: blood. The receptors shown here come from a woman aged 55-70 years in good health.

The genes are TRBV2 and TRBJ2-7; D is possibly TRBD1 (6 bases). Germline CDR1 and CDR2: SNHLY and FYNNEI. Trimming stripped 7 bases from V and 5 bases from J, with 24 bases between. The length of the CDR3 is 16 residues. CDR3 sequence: CASIPGQPQEADEQYF. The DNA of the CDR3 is TGTGCCAGCATCCCCGGACAGCCACAGGAGGCCGACGAGCAGTACTTC.

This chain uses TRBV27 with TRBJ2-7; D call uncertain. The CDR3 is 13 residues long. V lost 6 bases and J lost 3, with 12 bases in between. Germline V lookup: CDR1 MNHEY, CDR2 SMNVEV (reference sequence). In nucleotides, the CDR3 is TGTGCCAGCAGCCGTTATCTATTCTACGAGCAGTACTTC. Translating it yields CASSRYLFYEQYF.

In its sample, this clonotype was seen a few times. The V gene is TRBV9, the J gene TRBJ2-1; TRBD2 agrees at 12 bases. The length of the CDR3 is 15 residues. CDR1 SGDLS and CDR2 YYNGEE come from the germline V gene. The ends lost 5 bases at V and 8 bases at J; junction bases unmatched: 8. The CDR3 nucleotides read TGTGCCAGCAGAACTACTAGCGGGGGGTTGGATGAGCAGTTCTTC. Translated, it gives CASRTTSGGLDEQFF.

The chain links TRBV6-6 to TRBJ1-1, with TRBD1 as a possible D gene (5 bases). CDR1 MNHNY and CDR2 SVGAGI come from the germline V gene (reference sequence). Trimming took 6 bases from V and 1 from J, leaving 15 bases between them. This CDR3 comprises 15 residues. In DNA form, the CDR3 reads TGTGCCAGCAGATTCCTCTCTGGGGGGAACACTGAAGCTTTCTTT. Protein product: CASRFLSGGNTEAFF.

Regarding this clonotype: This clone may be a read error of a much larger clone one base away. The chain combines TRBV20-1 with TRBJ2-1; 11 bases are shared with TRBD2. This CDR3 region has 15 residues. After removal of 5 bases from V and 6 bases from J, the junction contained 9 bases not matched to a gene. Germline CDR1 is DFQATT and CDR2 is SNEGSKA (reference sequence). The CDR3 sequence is CSAPPGLAESNEQFF. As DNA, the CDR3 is TGCAGTGCTCCCCCGGGACTAGCGGAGTCCAATGAGCAGTTCTTC.

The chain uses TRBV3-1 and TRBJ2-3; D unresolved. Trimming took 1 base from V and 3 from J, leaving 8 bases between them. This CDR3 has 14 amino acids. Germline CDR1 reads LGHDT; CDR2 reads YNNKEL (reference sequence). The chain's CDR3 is CASSQVLVTDTQYF. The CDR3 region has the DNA TGTGCCAGCAGCCAAGTATTAGTTACAGATACGCAGTATTTT.

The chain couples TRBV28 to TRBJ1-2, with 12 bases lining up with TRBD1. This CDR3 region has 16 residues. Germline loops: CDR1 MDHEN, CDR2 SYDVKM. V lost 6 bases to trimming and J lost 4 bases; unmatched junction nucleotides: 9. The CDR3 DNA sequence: TGTGCCAGCAGCCCCGGGACAGGGGGCGGTTTCTATGGCTACACCTTC. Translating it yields CASSPGTGGGFYGYTF.

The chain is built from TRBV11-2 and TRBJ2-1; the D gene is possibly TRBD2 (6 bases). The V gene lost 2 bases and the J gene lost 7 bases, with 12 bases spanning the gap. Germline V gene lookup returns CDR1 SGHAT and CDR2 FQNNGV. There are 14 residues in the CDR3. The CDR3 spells CASSLPGRGNEQFF. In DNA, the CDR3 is TGTGCCAGCAGCTTACCCGGGAGAGGTAATGAGCAGTTCTTC.

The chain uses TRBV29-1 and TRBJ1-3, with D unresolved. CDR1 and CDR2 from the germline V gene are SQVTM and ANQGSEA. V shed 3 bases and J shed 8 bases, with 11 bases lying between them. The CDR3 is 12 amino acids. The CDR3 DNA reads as TGCAGCGTTGAGGTGATCGGAGACACCATATATTTT. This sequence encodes CSVEVIGDTIYF.